The sequence of this T cell receptor (beta chain) was determined in a study of blood T cell repertoires in COVID-19. Overall study context: COVID-19 samples collected from the United States, Italy and Spain covered acute and convalescent phases.

How the authors handled the data: Quantification of nucleated cells was approximated via reference gene primer amplification. Method: immunoSEQ multiplex PCR; TCRdb's copy keeps in-frame clones and lacks some. The DNA gave D and trimming, while V, J and clone size come from that table. The table shows about 210,000 clones, with more than 80% occurring only once. Only a few counts were recorded for this clone. CDR1 MNHEY and CDR2 SVGAGI come from the germline V gene. Between the trimmed V and J ends, which lost 4 bases and 1 base, there was a span of 7 bases. This CDR3 has 13 amino acids. This chain connects TRBV6-5 to TRBJ1-1; D is uncertain. Sequencing was carried out using PBMCs or T cells enriched from blood (not recorded which). The TCR sequence derives from a man aged 40-49 years who had recovered from COVID-19. CDR3 nucleotide sequence: TGTGCCAGCAGTTTCCGGGGGAACACTGAAGCTTTCTTT. Protein product: CASSFRGNTEAFF.